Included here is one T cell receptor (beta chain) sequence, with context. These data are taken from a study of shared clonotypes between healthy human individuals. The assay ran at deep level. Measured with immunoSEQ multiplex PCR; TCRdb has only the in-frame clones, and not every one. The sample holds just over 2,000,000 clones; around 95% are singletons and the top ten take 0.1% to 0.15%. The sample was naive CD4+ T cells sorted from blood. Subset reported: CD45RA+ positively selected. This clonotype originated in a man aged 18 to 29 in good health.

The CDR3 is CASSFSNTEAFF. DNA of the CDR3: TGTGCCAGCAGCTTCAGCAACACTGAAGCTTTCTTT. V is TRBV11-2 and J is TRBJ1-1; D remains unclear. The CDR3 totals 12 residues. Germline V gene lookup returns CDR1 SGHAT and CDR2 FQNNGV. Trimming cost V 3 bases and J 2 bases, with 4 bases left between them. Full variable domain (outside the CDR3, taken from reference TRBV11-2 and TRBJ1-1): EAGVAQSPRYKIIEKRQSVAFWCNPISGHATLYWYQQILGQGPKLLIQFQNNGVVDDSQLPKDRFSAERLKGVDSTLKIQPAKLEDSAVYLCASSFSNTEAFFGQGTRLTVV.